The 26 T cell receptor beta chains given below trace back to one sample, sequenced in a study of T-cell memory formation after mild COVID-19. TCRdb re-called the 5' RACE reads with MiXCR, one entry per CDR3 protein. The sample carries hundreds of thousands of distinct CDR3 sequences, more than 15% recorded once. The material sequenced was PBMCs or a T cell subset sorted from them (not recorded which). The source of these receptors is a man between 18 and 29 years old who had mild COVID-19 (a few samples of this study predate the infection). Cell type and time point are not known.

Ten or more counts support this clonotype. The chain couples TRBV6-4 to TRBJ2-1, with D perhaps TRBD1 (6 bases). The CDR3 runs 15 residues. V lost 0 bases, J lost 9 bases, and 15 bases lay in between. CDR1 MRHNA and CDR2 SNTAGT come from the germline V gene. CDR3 region: CASSDSSGAVSEQFF. The CDR3 DNA reads as TGTGCCAGCAGTGACTCATCAGGGGCGGTGAGTGAGCAGTTCTTC.

This clonotype was counted a few times. The chain has TRBV7-2 and TRBJ1-6; a possible D gene is TRBD1 (5 bases). In germline, CDR1 is SGHTA, CDR2 FQGNSA. Trimming cost V 6 bases and J 0 bases, with 12 bases left between them. This CDR3 is 16 amino acids long. The CDR3 nucleotides are TGTGCCAGCAGTTCGGGGCCCGCCTCCTATAATTCACCCCTCCACTTT. Its protein is CASSSGPASYNSPLHF. Filled out from reference TRBV7-2 and TRBJ1-6, the complete variable domain reads GAGVSQSPSNKVTEKGKDVELRCDPISGHTALYWYRQSLGQGLEFLIYFQGNSAPDKSGLPSDRFSAERTGGSVSTLTIQRTQQEDSAVYLCASSSGPASYNSPLHFGNGTRLTVT.

This clonotype has a handful of counts. The chain carries TRBV12-3 or TRBV12-4 and TRBJ2-2; 7 bases map to TRBD2. V dropped 8 bases and J dropped 10; count of bases not matched to a gene: 7. The CDR3 has 12 residues. The CDR3 loop reads CASHRGEEELFF. In nucleotides, the CDR3 is TGTGCCAGCCACCGGGGGGAAGAGGAGCTGTTTTTT.

This clonotype showed up many times. The chain links TRBV5-1 to TRBJ2-3; no reliable D call. V lost 0 bases to trimming and J lost 6 bases, with 11 bases between them. CDR3 size: 14 residues. The V gene's germline CDR1 is SGHRS and CDR2 YFSETQ. CDR3 nucleotides: TGCGCCAGCAGCTTGGACCGGGTTTCGGATACGCAGTATTTT. Amino acids: CASSLDRVSDTQYF.

This clonotype was seen more than once but under ten times. The chain has TRBV6-2 or TRBV6-3 and TRBJ2-5; a weak D match, TRBD1 (6 bases). This CDR3 spans 12 amino acids. The germline V gene has CDR1 MNHEY and CDR2 SVGEGT. V shed 11 bases and J shed 2 bases, with 12 bases lying between them. The CDR3 spells CACRDTQETQYF. In DNA, the CDR3 is TGTGCCTGCCGGGACACACAAGAGACCCAGTACTTC.

This clonotype occurred a few times. This sequence joins TRBV29-1 and TRBJ1-1, with 10 bases identical to TRBD1. This CDR3 region has 14 residues. Germline assignment: CDR1 SQVTM and CDR2 ANQGSEA. J was trimmed by 1 base and V by 4 bases; bases with no gene match: 3. The CDR3 here is CSVVRTGGNTEAFF. CDR3 in DNA: TGCAGCGTTGTTCGGACAGGGGGGAACACTGAAGCTTTCTTT. The whole variable domain, filled in from reference TRBV29-1 and TRBJ1-1, reads SAVISQKPSRDICQRGTSLTIQCQVDSQVTMMFWYRQQPGQSLTLIATANQGSEATYESGFVIDKFPISRPNLTFSTLTVSNMSPEDSSIYLCSVVRTGGNTEAFFGQGTRLTVV.

CDR3 loop: CAISGPNTEAFF. For the CDR3, the DNA is TGTGCCATCAGTGGACCGAACACTGAAGCTTTCTTT. The chain uses TRBV10-3 and TRBJ1-1; D is uncertain. V lost 4 bases, J lost 1 base, and 4 bases lay in between. CDR1 is ENHRY, CDR2 SYGVKD, per germline. CDR3 length: 12 residues.

The chain is built from TRBV6-1 and TRBJ2-7, with D uncertain. V lost 4 bases and J lost 7, with 8 bases in between. Germline CDR1 reads MNHNS; CDR2 reads SASEGT. There are 11 residues in the CDR3. The CDR3 DNA is TGTGCCAGCAGTGGGGAAGGAGAGCAGTACGTC. Protein product: CASSGEGEQYV.

J is TRBJ2-7 and V is TRBV6-2 or TRBV6-3; 8 bases are a match to TRBD1. The CDR3 contains 14 residues. Losses at the gene ends were 2 bases for V and 6 bases for J; bases not matched to a gene: 6. Germline CDR1 is MNHEY and CDR2 is SVGEGT. The CDR3 here is CASSYGTGGFEQYV. DNA of the CDR3: TGTGCCAGCAGTTACGGGACAGGAGGGTTCGAGCAGTACGTC.

This clonotype was detected only a few times. The chain employs TRBV5-6 and TRBJ2-7; no reliable D call. V was cut by 4 bases and J by 2 bases, with 13 bases left in between. There are 14 residues in the CDR3. The V gene's germline CDR1 is SGHDT and CDR2 YYEEEE. In DNA, the CDR3 is TGTGCCAGCAGCCAACGGGCCTCCGCCTACGAGCAGTACTTC. Translated: CASSQRASAYEQYF.

This clonotype came up a few times. This sequence joins TRBV12-3 or TRBV12-4 and TRBJ1-2; 12 nucleotides line up with TRBD1. Germline trimming cut 6 bases from V and 8 bases from J; bases unmatched to any gene: 10. The CDR3 is 15 residues long. CDR3 sequence: CASSPRDRGLLGYTF. In nucleotides, the CDR3 is TGTGCCAGCAGCCCGCGGGACAGGGGGCTGTTGGGCTACACCTTC.

Many counts were recorded for this clonotype. The chain is built from TRBV6-5 and TRBJ1-4, with D possibly TRBD1 on 5 matching bases. The germline V and J ends were trimmed by 0 bases and 8 bases, with 10 bases remaining between them. Looked up from germline, CDR1 is MNHEY and CDR2 is SVGAGI. The CDR3 covers 14 residues. The CDR3, as DNA: TGTGCCAGCAGTTACTCGCCGGGGGACGAAAAACTGTTTTTT. Translation gives CASSYSPGDEKLFF.

V gene TRBV4-1 combines with J gene TRBJ2-5, with TRBD2 matching over 7 bases. V lost 1 base, J lost 4 bases, and 9 bases stayed unmatched. From germline, CDR1 is MGHRA and CDR2 YSYEKL. The CDR3 sequence is 16 residues long. CDR3 DNA: TGCGCCAGCAGCCAAGGAGGGATAACGGGGGGAGAGACCCAGTACTTC. The encoded protein is CASSQGGITGGETQYF.

This clonotype has a handful of counts. The rearrangement joins TRBV5-1 to TRBJ2-2, with D unresolved. The CDR3 loop spans 13 amino acids. V lost 0 bases and J 7 bases, leaving 7 bases between the germline ends. In germline, CDR1 is SGHRS, CDR2 YFSETQ. CDR3 nucleotide sequence: TGCGCCAGCAGCTTGGACCCGGGCGGGGAGCTGTTTTTT. Protein product: CASSLDPGGELFF. Using reference TRBV5-1 and TRBJ2-2 for the parts outside the CDR3, the full variable domain is KAGVTQTPRYLIKTRGQQVTLSCSPISGHRSVSWYQQTPGQGLQFLFEYFSETQRNKGNFPGRFSGRQFSNSRSEMNVSTLELGDSALYLCASSLDPGGELFFGEGSRLTVL.

A few counts support this clonotype. This chain links TRBV5-4 with TRBJ2-3; D is uncertain. This CDR3 spans 13 amino acids. V gave up 4 bases and J gave up 2 bases, with 8 bases separating them. The V gene's germline CDR1 is SGHNT and CDR2 YYREEE (reference sequence). Here the CDR3 DNA reads TGTGCCAGCAGCCCTGACCCCACAGATACGCAGTATTTT. Translating it yields CASSPDPTDTQYF.

This clonotype was seen a single time. V usage is TRBV3-1 and J usage is TRBJ1-1, with TRBD1 identical over 8 bases. V trimming: 3 bases; J trimming: 0 bases; junction bases outside the gene matches: 9. This CDR3 spans 17 amino acids. Germline V CDR1 and CDR2: LGHDT, YNNKEL (reference sequence). CDR3 nucleotide sequence: TGTGCCAGCAGCCACGGGAACAGGGGGGGAGTGAACACTGAAGCTTTCTTT. Translating it yields CASSHGNRGGVNTEAFF.

V and J are TRBV7-9 and TRBJ2-7; D is ambiguous. Germline V lookup: CDR1 SEHNR, CDR2 FQNEAQ (reference sequence). The CDR3 is 14 amino acids. Trimming pared 2 bases from V and 3 bases from J, leaving 11 bases between. CDR3 sequence reads: CASSLYGRNYEQYV. DNA for the CDR3: TGTGCCAGCAGCTTATACGGCAGAAACTACGAGCAGTACGTC.

This clonotype has just a few counts. J is TRBJ2-6 and V is TRBV30; D possibly uses TRBD1 or TRBD2 (7 bases each). This CDR3 is built from 15 residues. V dropped 7 bases and J dropped 2 bases, with 15 bases sitting between them. Germline V lookup: CDR1 GTSNPN, CDR2 SVGIG (reference sequence). CDR3 region: CASGEGATGANVLTF. CDR3 nucleotide sequence: TGTGCCTCCGGGGAGGGGGCCACTGGGGCCAACGTCCTGACTTTC.

V and J are TRBV5-4 and TRBJ1-5; the D gene is possibly TRBD1 (5 bases). The germline gives CDR1 SGHNT, CDR2 YYREEE (reference sequence). The V end was cut by 3 bases, the J end by 0 bases, with 7 bases between. CDR3 size: 14 residues. The CDR3 nucleotides are TGTGCCAGCAGCTCTCAGGGTAGCAATCAGCCCCAGCATTTT. Translated: CASSSQGSNQPQHF.

This clonotype showed up just a few times. The chain recombines TRBV30 with TRBJ1-3; the D is unclear. This CDR3 comprises 14 residues. Trimming took 2 bases from V and 0 from J, leaving 8 bases between them. Germline CDR1 and CDR2: GTSNPN and SVGIG (reference sequence). The CDR3 region has the DNA TGTGCCTGGAGTCTCGCCGGCTCTGGAAACACCATATATTTT. It yields the protein CAWSLAGSGNTIYF. Combining the CDR3 with reference TRBV30 and TRBJ1-3 gives the whole variable domain SQTIHQWPATLVQPVGSPLSLECTVEGTSNPNLYWYRQAAGRGLQLLFYSVGIGQISSEVPQNLSASRPQDRQFILSSKKLLLSDSGFYLCAWSLAGSGNTIYFGEGSWLTVV.

The chain has TRBV20-1 and TRBJ2-2, with TRBD2 as a possible D gene (5 bases). V lost 5 bases to trimming and J lost 5 bases, with 15 bases between them. This CDR3 is 14 amino acids long. CDR1 is DFQATT, CDR2 SNEGSKA, per germline (reference sequence). CDR3 protein: CSARNRGNTGELFF. The CDR3 DNA reads TGCAGTGCTCGTAACAGAGGGAATACCGGGGAGCTGTTTTTT.

This clonotype was detected a few times. CDR3 amino acids: CASNLQGSDEQYF. The CDR3 nucleotides are TGTGCCAGCAACTTACAGGGATCGGACGAGCAGTACTTC. The chain recombines TRBV6-5 with TRBJ2-7, with D possibly TRBD1 on 6 matching bases. The CDR3 runs 13 residues. Germline V lookup: CDR1 MNHEY, CDR2 SVGAGI. Trimming pared 7 bases from V and 5 bases from J, leaving 15 bases between.

This clonotype was found many times. This chain joins TRBV29-1 and TRBJ2-7; D uncertain. Per germline, CDR1 SQVTM and CDR2 ANQGSEA. Trimming shortened V by 7 bases and J by 6 bases, and 13 bases separated the two germline ends. This CDR3 is built from 11 residues. The chain's CDR3 is CSGLVLGEQYF. The CDR3 DNA reads TGCAGCGGACTCGTACTGGGCGAGCAGTACTTC.

This clonotype was detected many times. The chain is built from TRBV3-1 and TRBJ2-1; D is unclear. The CDR3 consists of 15 residues. CDR1 and CDR2 (germline): LGHDT, YNNKEL (reference sequence). Trimming removed 4 bases from V and 0 bases from J, with 10 bases in between. As DNA, the CDR3 is TGTGCCAGCAGCCGGTCGGAAAGCTCCTACAATGAGCAGTTCTTC. This translates into CASSRSESSYNEQFF.

This chain uses TRBV7-2 with TRBJ1-3; D is perhaps TRBD1 (5 bases). This CDR3 has 13 residues. From germline, CDR1 is SGHTA and CDR2 FQGNSA. The ends were cut back, 8 bases at V and 0 bases at J, with 8 bases in the middle. CDR3 in DNA: TGTGCCAGCTCGGGACGCTCTGGAAACACCATATATTTT. Its translation is CASSGRSGNTIYF. The variable domain in full, completed from reference TRBV7-2 and TRBJ1-3, reads GAGVSQSPSNKVTEKGKDVELRCDPISGHTALYWYRQSLGQGLEFLIYFQGNSAPDKSGLPSDRFSAERTGGSVSTLTIQRTQQEDSAVYLCASSGRSGNTIYFGEGSWLTVV.

The chain joins TRBV10-3 to TRBJ1-1; TRBD1 matches 8 bases. The CDR3 totals 16 residues. The V segment lost 2 bases and the J segment 5 bases; nucleotides outside the gene matches: 10. Germline assignment: CDR1 ENHRY and CDR2 SYGVKD. The CDR3 sequence: CAISEDLDRGRTEAFF. The CDR3 DNA reads as TGTGCCATCAGTGAGGACCTTGACAGGGGAAGGACTGAAGCTTTCTTT.